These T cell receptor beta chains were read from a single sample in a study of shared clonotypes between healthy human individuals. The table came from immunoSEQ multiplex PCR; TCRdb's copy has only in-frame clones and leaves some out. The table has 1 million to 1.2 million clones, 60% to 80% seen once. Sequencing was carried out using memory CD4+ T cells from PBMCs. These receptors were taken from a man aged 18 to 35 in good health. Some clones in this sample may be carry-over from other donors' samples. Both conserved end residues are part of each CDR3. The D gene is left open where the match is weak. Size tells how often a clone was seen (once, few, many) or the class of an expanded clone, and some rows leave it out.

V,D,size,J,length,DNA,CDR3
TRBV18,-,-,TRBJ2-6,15,TGTGCCAGCTCACCACCCAACAGTGGGGCCAACGTCCTGACTTTC,CASSPPNSGANVLTF
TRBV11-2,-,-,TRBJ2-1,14,TGTGCCAGCAGCTTAGATTATATGTACAATGAGCAGTTCTTC,CASSLDYMYNEQFF
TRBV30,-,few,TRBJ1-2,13,TGTGCCTGGAGTAATGGGGGCGGCTATGGCTACACCTTC,CAWSNGGGYGYTF
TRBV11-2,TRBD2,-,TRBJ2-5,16,TGTGCCAGCAGCCCCGGGACTAGCGGGATAGGGGAGACCCAGTACTTC,CASSPGTSGIGETQYF
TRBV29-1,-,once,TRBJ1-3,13,TGCAGCGTTAACCGAAACTCTGGAAACACCATATATTTT,CSVNRNSGNTIYF
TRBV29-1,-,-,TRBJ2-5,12,TGCAGCGTTGGCTCGCTTCAAGAGACCCAGTACTTC,CSVGSLQETQYF
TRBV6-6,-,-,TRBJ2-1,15,TGTGCCAGCAGTTACCCGAGACTACGGGACAATGAGCAGTTCTTC,CASSYPRLRDNEQFF
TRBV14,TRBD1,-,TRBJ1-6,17,TGTGCCAGCAGCCAAGCACCCCTTTGGACAGGGAATTCACCCCTCCACTTT,CASSQAPLWTGNSPLHF
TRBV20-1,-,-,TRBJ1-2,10,TGCAGTGCCACAGAGTATGGCTACACCTTC,CSATEYGYTF
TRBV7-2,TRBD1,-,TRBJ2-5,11,TGTGCCAGCAGCTTAGCGGGACAGATCTACTTC,CASSLAGQIYF
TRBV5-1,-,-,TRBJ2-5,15,TGCGCCAGCAGCCCCCCCCTACAGGGAGGCGAGACCCAGTACTTC,CASSPPLQGGETQYF
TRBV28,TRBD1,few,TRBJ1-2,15,TGTGCCAGCAGTCGAGTTGGGACAGGGAGAAATGGCTACACCTTC,CASSRVGTGRNGYTF
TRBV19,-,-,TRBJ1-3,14,TGTGCCAGTACCTCCGAGGGCCTCGCCAACACCATATATTTT,CASTSEGLANTIYF
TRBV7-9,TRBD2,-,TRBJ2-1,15,TGTGCCAGCAGCTTGAAGCTAGCGGGAAACAATGAGCAGTTCTTC,CASSLKLAGNNEQFF
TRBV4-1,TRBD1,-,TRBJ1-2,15,TGCGCCAGCAGCCAACCGCGGGACAGGAACTATGGCTACACCTTC,CASSQPRDRNYGYTF
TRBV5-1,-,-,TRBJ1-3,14,TGCGCCAGCAGCTTAGAAGGGTATGGAAACACCATATATTTT,CASSLEGYGNTIYF
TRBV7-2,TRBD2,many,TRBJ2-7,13,TGTGCCAGCAGCCTGTTGGGGACTAACGAGCAGTACTTC,CASSLLGTNEQYF
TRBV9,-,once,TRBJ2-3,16,TGTGCCAGCAGCGTGGGGGGTGGACCCCCGGGAGATACGCAGTATTTT,CASSVGGGPPGDTQYF
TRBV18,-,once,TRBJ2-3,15,TGTGCCAGCTCCCAGGGAGCAGACCCTCGGGATACGCAGTATTTT,CASSQGADPRDTQYF
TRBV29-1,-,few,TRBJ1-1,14,TGCAGCGTTGAAGTCCGGGCTTCGTTTGATGAAGCTTTCTTT,CSVEVRASFDEAFF
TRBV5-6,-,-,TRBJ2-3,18,TGTGCCAGCAGCCCCTCATTAGCCTTTGGTACTAGCACAGATACGCAGTATTTT,CASSPSLAFGTSTDTQYF
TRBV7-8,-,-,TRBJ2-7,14,TGTGCCAGCAGCTTAGCGGGCGGGACCTACGAGCAGTACTTC,CASSLAGGTYEQYF
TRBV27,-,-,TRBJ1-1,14,TGTGCCAGCAGTTTATATTCGGGGGGGACTGAAGCTTTCTTT,CASSLYSGGTEAFF
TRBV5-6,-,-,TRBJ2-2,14,TGTGCCAGCACGAAAGACAGTTACACCGGGGAGCTGTTTTTT,CASTKDSYTGELFF
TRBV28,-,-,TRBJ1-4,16,TGTGCCAGCAGTCCGCCGGCTGGTCCCATTAATGAAAAACTGTTTTTT,CASSPPAGPINEKLFF
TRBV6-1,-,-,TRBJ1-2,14,TGTGCCAGCAGTCAAGGGGGAACGGGCTATGGCTACACCTTC,CASSQGGTGYGYTF
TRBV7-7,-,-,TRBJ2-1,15,TGTGCCAGCAGCCCCGCAAGAGGGAGTAGAAATGAGCAGTTCTTC,CASSPARGSRNEQFF
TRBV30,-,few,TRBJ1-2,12,TGTGCACGGAGCGGGGCTTCTTATGGCTACACCTTC,CARSGASYGYTF
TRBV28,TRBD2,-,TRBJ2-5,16,TGTGCCAGCAGTTCCCTAGCGGGACGAACGTGGGAGACCCAGTACTTC,CASSSLAGRTWETQYF
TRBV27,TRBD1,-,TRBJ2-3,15,TGTGCCAGCAGTCAAGGGACAGGGGGACCAGATACGCAGTATTTT,CASSQGTGGPDTQYF
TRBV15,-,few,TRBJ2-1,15,TGTGCCACCAGCAATCAGAGAACCGCCTACAATGAGCAGTTCTTC,CATSNQRTAYNEQFF
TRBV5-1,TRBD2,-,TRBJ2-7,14,TGCGCCAGCAGGAGTACTAGCGGGAGCTACGAGCAGTACTTC,CASRSTSGSYEQYF
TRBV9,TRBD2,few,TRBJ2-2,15,TGTGCCAGCAGCGTAGGCGGGAGAAACACCGGGGAGCTGTTTTTT,CASSVGGRNTGELFF
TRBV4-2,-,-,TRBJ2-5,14,TGTGCCAGCAGCCAAGTAGGGGCTGAGGAGACCCAGTACTTC,CASSQVGAEETQYF
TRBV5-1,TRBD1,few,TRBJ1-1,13,TGCGCCAGCAGCAACCAGGGGGGCACTGAAGCTTTCTTT,CASSNQGGTEAFF
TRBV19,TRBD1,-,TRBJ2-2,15,TGTGCCAGTAGTATATGGACAGGGGACACCGGGGAGCTGTTTTTT,CASSIWTGDTGELFF
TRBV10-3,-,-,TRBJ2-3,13,TGTGCCATCAGTGAGACACAGGGAGATACGCAGTATTTT,CAISETQGDTQYF
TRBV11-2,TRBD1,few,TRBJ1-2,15,TGTGCCAGCAGCTTAAGCCGGGACAGCAGCTATGGCTACACCTTC,CASSLSRDSSYGYTF
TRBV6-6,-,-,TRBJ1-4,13,TGTGCCAGCAGTTTATTGGCTAATGAAAAACTGTTTTTT,CASSLLANEKLFF
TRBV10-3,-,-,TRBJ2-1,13,TGTGCCATCAGTGAGCTGGGTTACAATGAGCAGTTCTTC,CAISELGYNEQFF
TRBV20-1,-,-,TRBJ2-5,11,TGCAGTGCGGGGCAGAGGGAGACCCAGTACTTC,CSAGQRETQYF
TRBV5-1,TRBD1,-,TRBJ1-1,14,TGCGCCAGCAGATCCGCCGCCAGGGGGACTGAAGCTTTCTTT,CASRSAARGTEAFF
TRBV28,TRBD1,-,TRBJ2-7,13,TGTGCCAGTCGGGGACAGTCCTCCTACGAGCAGTACTTC,CASRGQSSYEQYF
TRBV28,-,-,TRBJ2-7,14,TGTGCCAGCAGTTACTATCCCTCCGCCTACGAGCAGTACTTC,CASSYYPSAYEQYF